The present TCR beta chain was sequenced within a study of T cells in localized non-small cell lung cancer. Broader study findings: Paired adjacent lung recovered a median approximately 57 of the top 100 tumor clones.

Profiled with immunoSEQ multiplex PCR; TCRdb holds only in-frame clones, not every one. The table includes approximately 35,000 clones, about 90% detected once. Notes on this clone: Its antigen remains unidentified.

The specimen was peripheral blood, collected before any cancer treatment. The sequence derives from a female donor over 55 with stage I lung adenocarcinoma.

Here the CDR3 reads CASSPRRRGDTEAFF. CDR3 bases: TGTGCCAGCTCACCACGGCGAAGGGGGGACACTGAAGCTTTCTTT. This chain links TRBV18 with TRBJ1-1, with D possibly being TRBD1 (6 bases). CDR3 length equals 15 residues. V dropped 1 base and J dropped 3 bases, with 12 bases sitting between them. Germline-derived CDR1 and CDR2 are KGHSH and LQKENI.